The 31 T cell receptor beta chains reported below all come from one sample, sequenced in a study of blood T cells in healthy people across ages. Primers used in a second PCR of about 7 to 12 cycles were a sample-barcoded 5' primer and a J-beta primer mix. MiXCR, applied by TCRdb to the 5' RACE reads, yields one record per CDR3 protein. There are about 830,000 distinct CDR3 sequences in the sample; about 62% occur only once, and 25% to 35% lies in the top ten. Input material: blood. Every receptor here comes from a man between 25 and 39 years old in good health.

This clonotype was seen a few times. The rearrangement joins TRBV27 to TRBJ1-1; 10 positions agree with TRBD1. This CDR3 is built from 13 residues. Germline assignment: CDR1 MNHEY and CDR2 SMNVEV (reference sequence). After removal of 11 bases from V and 5 bases from J, the junction contained 8 bases not matched to a gene. Here the CDR3 DNA reads TGTGCCTCCCGGGACAGGGGAGGTACTGAAGCTTTCTTT. Translated, it gives CASRDRGGTEAFF.

This chain uses TRBV7-9 with TRBJ1-6, with TRBD1 as a possible D gene (5 bases). CDR1 SEHNR and CDR2 FQNEAQ come from the germline V gene (reference sequence). This CDR3 spans 13 amino acids. V lost 4 bases and J lost 8, with 9 bases in between. This CDR3 reads CASSSMGDSPLHF. DNA of the CDR3: TGTGCCAGCAGCTCGATGGGGGATTCACCCCTCCACTTT.

V gene TRBV29-1 combines with J gene TRBJ2-1, with 7 bases that match TRBD1. CDR1 is SQVTM and CDR2 is ANQGSEA in the germline V gene. The CDR3 runs 15 residues. Trimming took 4 bases from V and 5 from J; bases not matched to a gene: 11. For the CDR3, the DNA is TGCAGCGTTGTAGGGACAGACCTTCTCGACAATGAGCAGTTCTTC. Its protein is CSVVGTDLLDNEQFF.

This clonotype appeared a few times. The chain joins TRBV4-3 to TRBJ2-1; D ambiguous. This CDR3 contains 13 residues. The V end was cut by 3 bases, the J end by 9 bases, with 12 bases between. Germline CDR1 LGHNA, CDR2 YSLEER. In nucleotides, the CDR3 is TGCGCCAGCAGCCACGATTTTAACAGTGAGCAGTTCTTC. Its protein product is CASSHDFNSEQFF.

A few counts support this clonotype. The rearrangement links TRBV12-3 or TRBV12-4 to TRBJ2-1, with 8 nucleotides matching TRBD1. This CDR3 comprises 15 residues. With 5 bases clipped from V and 8 bases from J, the junction kept 11 bases outside the gene matches. CDR3: CASSPGQGAVDEQFF. CDR3 nucleotide sequence: TGTGCCAGCAGTCCGGGGCAGGGGGCGGTTGATGAGCAGTTCTTC.

This CDR3 is CASSVGPAGNEQYF. CDR3 sequence (DNA): TGTGCCAGCAGCGTAGGGCCAGCGGGCAATGAGCAGTACTTC. This rearrangement joins TRBV9 to TRBJ2-1, with D perhaps matching TRBD2 (6 bases). The DNA matches TRBJ2-7 better at its end, which makes the J call doubtful. This CDR3 has 14 amino acids. CDR1 is SGDLS and CDR2 is YYNGEE in the germline V gene.

V is TRBV9 and J is TRBJ2-5, with 9 bases aligning to TRBD2. V was pared by 6 bases and J by 1 base, with 7 bases of the junction left unmatched. The CDR3 spans 15 residues. CDR1 is SGDLS, CDR2 YYNGEE, per germline. CDR3 in amino acids: CASTGQLAGQETQYF. The CDR3 region has the DNA TGTGCCAGCACCGGCCAACTAGCGGGCCAAGAGACCCAGTACTTC.

The rearrangement links TRBV3-1 to TRBJ2-5, with a possible D match to TRBD1 (5 bases). The germline V and J ends were trimmed by 4 bases and 2 bases, with 14 bases remaining between them. Germline V gene sequence: CDR1 LGHDT, CDR2 YNNKEL (reference sequence). There are 15 residues in the CDR3. CDR3 nucleotide sequence: TGTGCCAGCAGCCCTCAAGTGACAGTACAAGAGACCCAGTACTTC. It specifies CASSPQVTVQETQYF.

The chain is built from TRBV10-3 and TRBJ1-6; no reliable D call. Germline V gene data show CDR1 as ENHRY and CDR2 as SYGVKD. CDR3 size: 15 residues. Deletions cut 10 bases from V and 0 bases from J, with 13 bases between. The CDR3 is CATCEGSSYNSPLHF. The CDR3 DNA reads TGTGCCACATGTGAGGGTAGCTCCTATAATTCACCCCTCCACTTT.

The chain is built from TRBV15 and TRBJ1-1; D perhaps matches TRBD1 (6 bases). The CDR3 is made up of 15 amino acids. The germline gives CDR1 LNHNV, CDR2 YYDKDF (reference sequence). With 1 base removed from V and 11 bases from J, the gap between germline ends came to 20 bases. The CDR3 DNA reads TGTGCCACCAGCAGAGTTGTAGGGGACACACGGGATGCTTTCTTT. As protein: CATSRVVGDTRDAFF.

The rearrangement uses TRBV29-1 and TRBJ1-4; 8 bases align to TRBD1. The germline gives CDR1 SQVTM, CDR2 ANQGSEA. The CDR3 is made up of 13 amino acids. V trimming: 7 bases; J trimming: 6 bases; junction bases outside the gene matches: 7. CDR3 DNA: TGCAGCGCAACAGGGGGAATGGATGAAAAACTGTTTTTT. This encodes CSATGGMDEKLFF.

The V call is TRBV6-2 or TRBV6-3, the J call TRBJ2-7; D assignment may be TRBD1 or TRBD2 (5 bases each). Germline CDR1 reads MNHEY; CDR2 reads SVGEGT. This CDR3 is 13 amino acids long. The germline V and J ends were trimmed by 5 bases and 2 bases, with 10 bases remaining between them. The CDR3 nucleotides read TGTGCCAGCAGTCACGAGGGGACCTACGAGCAGTACTTC. Translated, it gives CASSHEGTYEQYF.

The chain joins TRBV14 to TRBJ2-5; TRBD1 matches at 8 bases. The V gene's germline CDR1 is SGHDN and CDR2 FVKESK. V dropped 4 bases and J dropped 9; count of bases not matched to a gene: 7. The CDR3 loop spans 13 amino acids. In DNA, the CDR3 is TGTGCCAGCAGCCCCCGGACAGGGAAGCCCCAGTACTTC. Translation: CASSPRTGKPQYF.

This chain uses TRBV3-1 with TRBJ2-3; D is undetermined. Trimming left V 4 bases short and J 2 bases short, with 10 bases between. CDR3 size: 14 residues. Looked up from germline, CDR1 is LGHDT and CDR2 is YNNKEL (reference sequence). The CDR3, as DNA: TGTGCCAGCAGCCCACCGGTGGCCACAGATACGCAGTATTTT. This encodes CASSPPVATDTQYF.

The chain is built from TRBV6-2 or TRBV6-3 and TRBJ2-7, with 7 bases fitting TRBD2. The germline V gene encodes CDR1 MNHEY and CDR2 SVGEGT. The CDR3 has 16 residues. J was trimmed by 1 base and V by 0 bases; bases with no gene match: 6. The CDR3 sequence: CASSYSRSGVSYEQYF. The CDR3 DNA follows: TGTGCCAGCAGTTACTCTCGGAGCGGGGTTTCCTACGAGCAGTACTTC.

This clonotype was observed once. The V call is TRBV12-3 or TRBV12-4, the J call TRBJ2-5; D perhaps matches TRBD2 (5 bases). CDR3 length: 14 residues. Trimming pared 4 bases from V and 1 base from J, leaving 10 bases between. The CDR3 DNA reads TGTGCCAGCAGTTACAGTGAGGGCCAAGAGACCCAGTACTTC. It codes for CASSYSEGQETQYF.

A few counts support this clonotype. This chain links TRBV2 with TRBJ1-4, with D hard to call. The CDR3 has 11 amino acids. V was shortened by 1 base and J by 13 bases, with 7 bases between the two germline ends. Germline assignment: CDR1 SNHLY and CDR2 FYNNEI. The CDR3: CASSEGVILFF. CDR3 nucleotide sequence: TGTGCCAGCAGTGAAGGAGTGATACTGTTTTTT.

CDR3 residues: CASNAPDRGDYEQYF. The DNA for the CDR3 is TGTGCCAGCAACGCCCCGGACCGCGGGGACTACGAGCAGTACTTC. V usage is TRBV7-9 and J usage is TRBJ2-7; tentative D call: TRBD2 (6 bases). This CDR3 comprises 15 residues. The germline gives CDR1 SEHNR, CDR2 FQNEAQ (reference sequence). V shed 7 bases and J shed 3 bases, with 19 bases lying between them.

The V and J genes are TRBV3-1 and TRBJ1-1; D is possibly TRBD1 (5 bases). Trimming removed 2 bases from V and 4 bases from J, with 17 bases in between. The CDR3 runs 16 residues. CDR1 is LGHDT, CDR2 YNNKEL, per germline (reference sequence). CDR3 sequence (DNA): TGTGCCAGCAGCCAACTCCGGGGAGCAAGGGGCACTGAAGCTTTCTTT. Translation: CASSQLRGARGTEAFF.

This clonotype was detected many times. This chain connects TRBV7-9 to TRBJ1-6; D remains unclear. The V end was cut by 1 base, the J end by 7 bases, with 2 bases between. Germline CDR1 is SEHNR and CDR2 is FQNEAQ (reference sequence). The CDR3 has 12 amino acids. The CDR3 region is CASSLVNSPLHF. Here the CDR3 DNA reads TGTGCCAGCAGCTTAGTCAATTCACCCCTCCACTTT.

The chain has TRBV13 and TRBJ2-5; D uncertain. The J call may be incorrect, as the DNA end agrees better with TRBJ2-3. Germline V gives CDR1 PRHDT, CDR2 FYEKMQ (reference sequence). The CDR3 contains 12 residues. This CDR3 reads CASSLGVGTQYF. The CDR3 DNA is TGTGCCAGCAGCTTAGGTGTGGGGACGCAGTATTTT.

This clonotype was recorded once. The chain combines TRBV12-3 or TRBV12-4 with TRBJ2-4; 11 nucleotides match TRBD2. This CDR3 is 15 amino acids long. Losses at the gene ends were 6 bases for V and 7 bases for J; bases not matched to a gene: 8. The CDR3 sequence is CASSPGVAGGNIQYF. CDR3 in DNA: TGTGCCAGCAGCCCCGGGGTAGCGGGGGGGAACATTCAGTACTTC.

The rearrangement joins TRBV7-9 to TRBJ2-5; TRBD2 aligns across 8 bases. V gave up 1 base and J gave up 7 bases; unmatched junction bases: 14. Germline V CDR1 and CDR2: SEHNR, FQNEAQ (reference sequence). The CDR3 covers 17 residues. DNA of the CDR3: TGTGCCAGCAGCTTAGTATTGATGTCGGGACTAGAGGGGACCCAGTACTTC. Its protein is CASSLVLMSGLEGTQYF.

The chain recombines TRBV6-2 or TRBV6-3 with TRBJ2-3; 9 bases agree with TRBD2. Trimming cost V 4 bases and J 5 bases; bases outside gene matches: 10. CDR1 and CDR2 (germline): MNHEY, SVGEGT. This CDR3 contains 16 residues. CDR3 sequence (DNA): TGTGCCAGCAGTTTCCGGAGAACTAGCGGGCGAGATACGCAGTATTTT. Protein product: CASSFRRTSGRDTQYF.

The chain carries TRBV6-1 and TRBJ2-6; possibly TRBD1 for D (5 bases). Deletions cut 11 bases from V and 0 bases from J, with 11 bases between. CDR3 size: 14 residues. CDR1 is MNHNS and CDR2 is SASEGT in the germline V gene. The CDR3 DNA sequence: TGTGCCGCAACCACAGGCTCTGGGGCCAACGTCCTGACTTTC. The encoded protein is CAATTGSGANVLTF.

The J gene is TRBJ1-2, the V gene TRBV9; D is possibly TRBD1 (6 bases). CDR1 is SGDLS, CDR2 YYNGEE, per germline. Between the trimmed V and J ends, which lost 0 bases and 4 bases, there was a span of 13 bases. The length of the CDR3 is 15 residues. The chain's CDR3 is CASSVDGGPLYGYTF. Written as DNA, the CDR3 is TGTGCCAGCAGCGTAGATGGGGGGCCCCTCTATGGCTACACCTTC.

This clonotype occurred a few times. The chain carries TRBV20-1 and TRBJ1-6; 9 nucleotides align to TRBD1. From germline, CDR1 is DFQATT and CDR2 SNEGSKA (reference sequence). CDR3 length: 13 residues. The V and J ends lost 8 bases and 7 bases, in that order; junction bases with no gene match: 6. CDR3 coding DNA: TGCAGTCTCCTGGACAGGGGAAATTCACCCCTCCACTTT. It encodes CSLLDRGNSPLHF.

The rearrangement uses TRBV10-3 and TRBJ2-6; unclear D gene. The V gene's germline CDR1 is ENHRY and CDR2 SYGVKD. The CDR3 runs 18 residues. V was pared by 3 bases and J by 0 bases, with 15 bases between. In nucleotides, the CDR3 is TGTGCCATCAGTGATAGGGAATCGAGGAGCTCTGGGGCCAACGTCCTGACTTTC. It codes for CAISDRESRSSGANVLTF.

The V gene is TRBV6-5, the J gene TRBJ2-1; the match to TRBD2 covers 8 bases. This CDR3 is built from 16 residues. After removal of 0 bases from V and 5 bases from J, the junction contained 6 bases not matched to a gene. Germline V gene data show CDR1 as MNHEY and CDR2 as SVGAGI. In DNA form, the CDR3 reads TGTGCCAGCAGTTACTCTCGGGGGGGCTTGGACAATGAGCAGTTCTTC. It codes for CASSYSRGGLDNEQFF.

J is TRBJ2-1 and V is TRBV30; tentatively, D is TRBD2 (5 bases). V lost 3 bases and J lost 1, with 7 bases in between. The CDR3 covers 13 residues. CDR1 GTSNPN and CDR2 SVGIG come from the germline V gene (reference sequence). This chain's CDR3 is CAWSGDSYNEQFF. CDR3 nucleotide sequence: TGTGCCTGGAGCGGGGATTCCTACAATGAGCAGTTCTTC.

This clonotype was seen a single time. The CDR3 loop reads CASRSGVYGYTF. The CDR3 nucleotides read TGTGCCAGCAGGTCAGGGGTCTATGGCTACACCTTC. The chain combines TRBV28 with TRBJ1-2; weak D call: TRBD1 (6 bases). CDR1 and CDR2 from the germline V gene are MDHEN and SYDVKM. This CDR3 contains 12 residues. The V end lost 6 bases, the J end lost 4 bases, and 9 bases lay between the germline ends.